These 29 T cell receptor beta chains were all obtained from the same sample, sequenced in a study of shared clonotypes between healthy human individuals. Here immunoSEQ multiplex PCR was the method, and the copy in TCRdb shows in-frame clones only, minus some. The table records about 490,000 clones, about 84% of them present only once. Material: PBMCs. The receptors here all came from a woman between 35 and 50 years old in good health. Some clones in this sample may be carry-over from other donors' samples.

Details on this clone: A far larger clone differs by one base, so this is likely a read error. The J gene is TRBJ2-5, the V gene TRBV30; D unclear. The CDR3 sequence is 13 residues long. CDR1 GTSNPN and CDR2 SVGIG come from the germline V gene (reference sequence). The CDR3 coding sequence is TGTGCCTGGAGGACCCCTGGTCAAGAGACCAAGTACTTC. The encoded protein is CAWRTPGQETKYF.

About this clone: This likely reflects a read error, since a far larger clone is one base away. This chain connects TRBV6-5 to TRBJ1-3; maybe TRBD1 (5 bases). Germline loops: CDR1 MNHEY, CDR2 SVGAGI. The CDR3 has 14 amino acids. The CDR3 spells CASRTDSLGSTIYF. CDR3 coding DNA: TGTGCCAGCAGGACCGACAGCCTCGGAAGCACCATATATTTT.

Worth noting for this clone: Since a far larger clone is one base different, this is likely a read error. The sample holds other DNA sequences that translate to the same CDR3. The rearrangement joins TRBV11-2 to TRBJ1-2; D unclear. Germline V gives CDR1 SGHAT, CDR2 FQNNGV. The CDR3 sequence is 13 residues long. DNA for the CDR3: TGCGCCAGCAGCTCAGCTGTAAACTATGGCTACACCTTC. Translation: CASSSAVNYGYTF. Using reference TRBV11-2 and TRBJ1-2 for the parts outside the CDR3, the full variable domain is EAGVAQSPRYKIIEKRQSVAFWCNPISGHATLYWYQQILGQGPKLLIQFQNNGVVDDSQLPKDRFSAERLKGVDSTLKIQPAKLEDSAVYLCASSSAVNYGYTFGSGTRLTVV.

The V gene is TRBV11-3, the J gene TRBJ2-3, with 12 bases lining up with TRBD2. J lost 0 bases, V lost 5 bases, and 3 bases had no gene match. The V gene's germline CDR1 is SGHNT and CDR2 YENEEA. This CDR3 region has 16 residues. Here the CDR3 DNA reads TGTGCCAGCAGCACAGGGACTAGCGGGAGCACAGATACGCAGTATTTT. It codes for CASSTGTSGSTDTQYF.

A few counts support this clone. One end of the junction varies from germline; a read error may be responsible. The chain joins TRBV5-4 to TRBJ2-1; 8 positions agree with TRBD1. This CDR3 spans 13 amino acids. Germline lookup yields CDR1 SGHNT and CDR2 YYREEE (reference sequence). CDR3 DNA sequence: TGTGCCAGCAGCTCCGCACTCCAGGGGGCGAGGGTCTTC. The encoded protein is CASSSALQGARVF.

This clone appeared a single time. In nucleotides, the CDR3 is TGTGCCAGCAGCCGGGGACAGGGGAACACCGGGGAGCTGTTTTTT. Its translation: CASSRGQGNTGELFF. This chain links TRBV6-6 with TRBJ2-2; 9 nucleotides match TRBD1. The CDR3 runs to 15 residues. Trimming at V came to 6 bases and at J to 1 base, leaving 3 bases not matched to a gene. CDR1 and CDR2 from the germline V gene are MNHNY and SVGAGI (reference sequence).

The chain recombines TRBV27 with TRBJ2-1; no reliable D call. V was pared by 5 bases and J by 9 bases, with 20 bases between. The germline gives CDR1 MNHEY, CDR2 SMNVEV (reference sequence). The CDR3 is 15 amino acids. The CDR3 region has the DNA TGTGCCAGCAGTAGAGGACGCTACGGGTATGGTGAGCAGTTCTTC. Protein sequence: CASSRGRYGYGEQFF.

This clone turned up a few times. The rearrangement links TRBV10-3 to TRBJ2-3; D unresolved. The CDR3 covers 13 residues. From germline, CDR1 is ENHRY and CDR2 SYGVKD. V was trimmed by 4 bases and J by 4 bases, leaving 9 bases between them. Here the CDR3 DNA reads TGTGCCATCAGTGGTCAGGTTGCAGATACGCAGTATTTT. Translation gives CAISGQVADTQYF.

The table lists this clone with a count of one. The V and J genes are TRBV7-8 and TRBJ2-7; no definite D call. Trimming removed 2 bases at V and 0 bases at J, with 8 bases between. Germline CDR1 is SGHVS and CDR2 is FQNEAQ. There are 14 residues in the CDR3. CDR3 DNA: TGTGCCAGCAGCTTATTTGTTAGCTCCTACGAGCAGTACTTC. Encoded protein: CASSLFVSSYEQYF.

As for this clone: A far larger clone lies a single base away; this is likely a read error. Other DNA sequences in this specimen translate into the identical CDR3. The chain uses TRBV5-4 and TRBJ2-7, with 12 bases matching TRBD2. CDR3 length: 14 residues. Unmatched junction bases numbered 6, after V lost 4 bases and J lost 7 bases. CDR1 and CDR2 from the germline V gene are SGHNT and YYREEE (reference sequence). CDR3: CASSLTSGSKEQYF. The CDR3, as DNA: TGTGCCAGCAGCCTGACTAGCGGGAGTAAGGAGCAGTACTTC.

The V gene is TRBV28, the J gene TRBJ2-3, with 8 bases fitting TRBD2. Looked up from germline, CDR1 is MDHEN and CDR2 is SYDVKM. V lost 5 bases to trimming and J lost 3 bases; unmatched junction nucleotides: 10. The CDR3 consists of 16 residues. This CDR3 reads CASSLRGSGITDTQYF. In nucleotides, the CDR3 is TGTGCCAGCAGTCTCAGGGGTAGCGGGATAACAGATACGCAGTATTTT.

Of note for this clone: This likely came from a read error, as a far larger clone is one base away. Other DNA sequences of this sample code for an identical CDR3. The chain links TRBV30 to TRBJ2-7; D may be TRBD1 or TRBD2 (5 bases each). CDR3 size: 13 residues. Germline lookup yields CDR1 GTSNPN and CDR2 SVGIG (reference sequence). Trimming took off 7 bases at V and 3 bases at J, with 16 bases between the two ends. The CDR3 sequence is CASPGPSIYEQYF. Here the CDR3 DNA reads TGTGCCTCGCCGGGGCCGTCCATCTACGAGCAGTACTTC.

The V call is TRBV5-4, the J call TRBJ2-1; TRBD2 matches 9 bases. J lost 4 bases, V lost 0 bases, and 2 bases had no gene match. There are 15 residues in the CDR3. Germline loops: CDR1 SGHNT, CDR2 YYREEE (reference sequence). In DNA, the CDR3 is TGTGCCAGCAGCTTGGCTAGCGGGACTTACAATGAGCAGTTCTTC. Residues: CASSLASGTYNEQFF.

V gene TRBV30 combines with J gene TRBJ1-3; D gene uncertain. CDR3 size: 12 residues. Germline CDR1 GTSNPN, CDR2 SVGIG (reference sequence). Deletions cut 0 bases from V and 5 bases from J, with 5 bases between. In DNA, the CDR3 is TGTGCCTGGAGTGTAGTAAGAAACACCATATATTTT. Its translation: CAWSVVRNTIYF.

The table lists this clone with a few counts. Only one base separates this from a far larger clonotype, so it likely reflects a read error. Other DNA sequences in the same sample also yield this CDR3. CDR3 bases: TGTGCCTGGAGCCTTGGACAGAAAAAGAACACTGAGGCTTTCTTT. Its translation: CAWSLGQKKNTEAFF. The J gene is TRBJ1-1, the V gene TRBV30, with D possibly being TRBD1 (6 bases). This CDR3 is built from 15 residues. In germline, CDR1 is GTSNPN, CDR2 SVGIG (reference sequence).

The chain employs TRBV5-1 and TRBJ2-3, with a weak D call TRBD2 (7 bases). V was cut by 0 bases and J by 4 bases, with 12 bases left in between. CDR1 is SGHRS, CDR2 YFSETQ, per germline. The CDR3 extends over 15 amino acids. The CDR3 nucleotides read TGCGCCAGCAGCTTGGCCGGGGGGCCCTCAGATACGCAGTATTTT. Protein: CASSLAGGPSDTQYF.

This clone has just a few counts. The chain couples TRBV7-9 to TRBJ1-1, with TRBD1 identical over 7 bases. CDR3 length: 15 residues. V was pared by 0 bases and J by 3 bases, with 4 bases of the junction left unmatched. Germline-derived CDR1 and CDR2 are SEHNR and FQNEAQ (reference sequence). CDR3: CASSLALQGDTEAFF. Written as DNA, the CDR3 is TGTGCCAGCAGCTTAGCGCTGCAGGGGGACACTGAAGCTTTCTTT.

This clone has a handful of counts. V is TRBV12-2 and J is TRBJ2-1; TRBD2, the table's D call, lacks a check against the DNA. TRBV12-2 is shown as a pseudogene. CDR3 size: 15 residues. The CDR3 DNA is TGTGCAAGTCGCTTCCCATCGGGAGGCCTCGATGAGCAGTTCTTC. Amino acids: CASRFPSGGLDEQFF.

Notes on this clone: With only one base between it and a far larger clone, this is likely a read error. The genes are TRBV2 and TRBJ2-5; no definite D call. Looked up from germline, CDR1 is SNHLY and CDR2 is FYNNEI. The CDR3 loop spans 13 amino acids. The CDR3 loop reads CASSENSEETQHF. CDR3 coding DNA: TGTGCCAGCAGTGAAAACTCAGAGGAGACCCAGCACTTC.

This clone was seen once. A read error is likely here: a far larger clone is one base away. The chain carries TRBV30 and TRBJ2-3; no clear D. Germline loops: CDR1 GTSNPN, CDR2 SVGIG (reference sequence). CDR3 length equals 12 residues. Deletions cut 8 bases from V and 3 bases from J, with 12 bases between. The DNA of the CDR3 is TGTGCCCGGACGACCGGGACAGATACGCAGTATTTT. This codes for CARTTGTDTQYF.

The V call is TRBV5-1, the J call TRBJ2-2; D may be TRBD1 (5 bases). The germline V and J ends were trimmed by 3 bases and 2 bases, with 14 bases remaining between them. Per the germline V gene, CDR1 is SGHRS and CDR2 is YFSETQ. CDR3 length: 16 residues. Written as DNA, the CDR3 is TGCGCCAGCAGCTCCTCCCCCGGACAAAACACCGGGGAGCTGTTTTTT. Protein sequence: CASSSSPGQNTGELFF.

The count of this clone is one. The chain couples TRBV27 to TRBJ2-2, with D tentatively TRBD1 or TRBD2 (5 bases each). CDR1 MNHEY and CDR2 SMNVEV come from the germline V gene (reference sequence). This CDR3 has 19 residues. V was clipped by 7 bases and J by 1 base, with 25 bases between them. The CDR3 DNA reads as TGTGCCAGCACGGGCCGGGACCGGGGTGTTCGGAAGAACACCGGGGAGCTGTTTTTT. Translated: CASTGRDRGVRKNTGELFF.

CDR3 bases: TGTGCCAGCAGCTTAGGAAGTAGAGTACAGGGAAGAGAGACCCAGTACTTC. Residues: CASSLGSRVQGRETQYF. The rearrangement uses TRBV11-3 and TRBJ2-5, with D possibly TRBD1 on 6 matching bases. Germline loops: CDR1 SGHNT, CDR2 YENEEA. This CDR3 is built from 17 residues. V lost 1 base and J 4 bases, leaving 19 bases between the germline ends.

This sequence joins TRBV27 and TRBJ2-3; D ambiguous. This CDR3 contains 14 residues. Deletions cut 7 bases from V and 2 bases from J, with 13 bases between. The germline gives CDR1 MNHEY, CDR2 SMNVEV (reference sequence). The CDR3 here is CASTENTNTDTQYF. CDR3 sequence (DNA): TGTGCCAGCACAGAAAACACCAACACAGATACGCAGTATTTT.

This clone was found a few times. The J gene is TRBJ2-6, the V gene TRBV5-4; 8 bases are shared with TRBD2. CDR1 and CDR2 (germline): SGHNT, YYREEE (reference sequence). The J segment lost 0 bases and the V segment lost 0 bases, leaving 5 bases of the junction unmatched. CDR3 length equals 18 residues. The DNA of the CDR3 is TGTGCCAGCAGCTTGGTGCTAGCGGGCCTCTCTGGGGCCAACGTCCTGACTTTC. It is translated as CASSLVLAGLSGANVLTF.

This clone appeared once. This sequence joins TRBV7-4 and TRBJ1-4; D remains ambiguous. There are 14 residues in the CDR3. With 5 bases removed from V and 8 bases from J, the gap between germline ends came to 15 bases. CDR1 SGHVT and CDR2 SQSDAQ come from the germline V gene. CDR3 sequence (DNA): TGTGCCAGCAGCCCCCGATTTTTAGGAGAAAAACTGTTTTTT. This gives the protein CASSPRFLGEKLFF.

On this clone itself: A much larger clonotype is one base distant, so this may be a read error. Distinct nucleotide sequences in the sample also encode this CDR3. The CDR3 is CASSLIDLGDGRAPGELFF. CDR3 coding DNA: TGTGCCAGCAGCTTAATCGATCTCGGGGACGGGAGGGCACCAGGGGAGCTGTTTTTT. The chain combines TRBV7-2 with TRBJ2-2; TRBD2 aligns across 8 bases. With V trimmed by 2 bases and J by 8 bases, 19 bases remained unmatched. The CDR3 consists of 19 residues. Per the germline V gene, CDR1 is SGHTA and CDR2 is FQGNSA.

A word on this clone: The likely explanation is a read error, given a far larger clone one base away. Additional DNA sequences in this sample encode the identical CDR3. The gene calls are TRBV29-1 and TRBJ2-7; 8 nucleotides agree with TRBD1. In germline, CDR1 is SQVTM, CDR2 ANQGSEA. The CDR3 length is 12 residues. Trimming took 7 bases from V and 7 from J; bases not matched to a gene: 9. The CDR3 coding sequence is TGCAGCGGGGGGACAGGCGAACTAGAGCAGTACTTC. Translating gives CSGGTGELEQYF.

About this clone itself: With a far larger clone one base away, a read error is the likely cause. V and J are TRBV7-6 and TRBJ1-2; D is uncertain. Germline-derived CDR1 and CDR2 are SGHVS and FNYEAQ. The CDR3 spans 13 residues. The V and J ends lost 2 bases and 8 bases respectively, with 12 bases between them. The DNA for the CDR3 is TGTGCCAGCAGCTTAAGCCAAGTCGGAGGCTACACCTTC. Its translation is CASSLSQVGGYTF.